This T cell receptor (beta chain) was obtained from a study of blood T cell repertoires in COVID-19. CDR1 and CDR2 from the germline V gene are MNHNS and SASEGT. V was shortened by 3 bases and J by 2 bases, with 8 bases between the two germline ends. The CDR3 contains 13 residues. Measured with immunoSEQ multiplex PCR; TCRdb has only the in-frame clones, and not every one. Altogether hundreds of thousands of clones are present, roughly 85% being singletons, with the ten largest covering approximately 6%. The sample taken for sequencing was PBMCs or T cells enriched from blood (not recorded which). The clonotype was recovered from a woman in her thirties or forties who had recovered from COVID-19. This chain joins TRBV6-1 and TRBJ2-7; no firm D call. CDR3 amino acids: CASSESIAYEQYF. The CDR3 coding sequence is TGTGCCAGCAGTGAGAGTATCGCCTACGAGCAGTACTTC.